Shown below are 32 T cell receptor beta chains from a single sample sequenced in a study of T cells after yellow fever vaccination. TCRdb called the 5' RACE reads again in MiXCR, with one record for every CDR3 protein. The sample holds about 510,000 distinct CDR3 sequences, 21% seen once. Sequencing was performed on PBMCs, taken less than 25 days after the first yellow fever vaccination. The origin of the receptors is a man aged 18 to 29 who received the YFV17D yellow fever vaccine.

J is TRBJ2-7 and V is TRBV7-9; the D is unclear. Trimming pared 2 bases from V and 2 bases from J, leaving 7 bases between. The length of the CDR3 is 13 residues. The germline CDR1 and CDR2 sequences are SEHNR and FQNEAQ (reference sequence). The CDR3 spells CASSLSSPYEQYF. The CDR3 bases are TGTGCCAGCAGCTTATCCAGCCCCTACGAGCAGTACTTC.

V usage is TRBV20-1 and J usage is TRBJ1-1, with a tentative D call TRBD1 (5 bases). The CDR3 covers 11 residues. The germline CDR1 and CDR2 sequences are DFQATT and SNEGSKA (reference sequence). Trimming took 5 bases from V and 9 from J, leaving 13 bases between them. This CDR3 is CSAAGTTKAFF. CDR3 nucleotide sequence: TGCAGTGCTGCCGGGACTACAAAAGCTTTCTTT.

To note about this clonotype: Its ends do not fully match the called genes, so a read error is possible. This chain uses TRBV15 with TRBJ2-4, with D unresolved. Germline V gives CDR1 LNHNV, CDR2 YYDKDF (reference sequence). This CDR3 region has 12 residues. The CDR3 protein is CATSRDAAAFDF. The CDR3 DNA sequence: TGTGCCACCAGCAGAGATGCCGCAGCCTTTGACTTC. The full variable domain, with the rest looked up from reference TRBV15 and TRBJ2-4, is DAMVIQNPRYQVTQFGKPVTLSCSQTLNHNVMYWYQQKSSQAPKLLFHYYDKDFNNEADTPDNFQSRRPNTSFCFLDIRSPGLGDTAMYLCATSRDAAAFDFGAGTRLSVL.

J is TRBJ2-7 and V is TRBV10-3; TRBD2 agrees at 7 bases. The CDR3 contains 13 residues. Germline V gene sequence: CDR1 ENHRY, CDR2 SYGVKD. With 8 bases clipped from V and 0 bases from J, the junction kept 4 bases outside the gene matches. The CDR3 reads CAIQRDDSYEQYV. The DNA of the CDR3 is TGTGCCATCCAGCGGGATGACTCCTACGAGCAGTACGTC.

Only a few counts were recorded for this clonotype. The chain links TRBV7-2 to TRBJ2-1; TRBD2 agrees at 9 bases. The CDR3 runs 16 residues. Per germline, CDR1 SGHTA and CDR2 FQGNSA. V lost 5 bases and J lost 0; bases outside the gene matches: 5. The CDR3 DNA follows: TGTGCCAGCAGCCCAATAGCGGGGGCCTCCTACAATGAGCAGTTCTTC. Its translation is CASSPIAGASYNEQFF.

The chain has TRBV9 and TRBJ1-3, with D tentatively TRBD1 (5 bases). The V end was cut by 0 bases, the J end by 0 bases, with 7 bases between. CDR1 and CDR2 (germline): SGDLS, YYNGEE. The CDR3 contains 15 residues. The CDR3 reads CASSVGGLSGNTIYF. The DNA of the CDR3 is TGTGCCAGCAGCGTAGGGGGCCTCTCTGGAAACACCATATATTTT.

This clonotype was recorded a few times. V usage is TRBV7-9 and J usage is TRBJ2-2; no clear D. This CDR3 is built from 13 residues. Germline-derived CDR1 and CDR2 are SEHNR and FQNEAQ (reference sequence). Trimming pared 5 bases from V and 5 bases from J, leaving 9 bases between. CDR3 loop: CASSHSYTGELFF. The CDR3 nucleotides read TGTGCCAGCAGCCATAGCTATACCGGGGAGCTGTTTTTT.

The chain is built from TRBV30 and TRBJ2-1; possible D gene TRBD2, 5 bases. The V end lost 1 base, the J end lost 16 bases, and 11 bases lay between the germline ends. Looked up from germline, CDR1 is GTSNPN and CDR2 is SVGIG (reference sequence). CDR3 length: 10 residues. CDR3: CAWSEQRTFF. The DNA of the CDR3 is TGTGCCTGGAGTGAGCAGCGGACCTTCTTC.

The sample holds a few counts of this clonotype. The chain combines TRBV5-1 with TRBJ2-2, with D tentatively TRBD2 (5 bases). V dropped 0 bases and J dropped 6 bases, with 12 bases sitting between them. This CDR3 comprises 15 residues. CDR1 and CDR2 (germline): SGHRS, YFSETQ. The CDR3 DNA reads as TGCGCCAGCAGCTTGGGGTCGGCCGGGGCCGGGGAGCTGTTTTTT. Translating it yields CASSLGSAGAGELFF.

This clonotype has only a few counts. The J gene is TRBJ1-1, the V gene TRBV7-2, with TRBD1 as a possible D gene (5 bases). The germline V gene has CDR1 SGHTA and CDR2 FQGNSA. V was trimmed by 0 bases and J by 8 bases, leaving 13 bases between them. The CDR3 sequence is 14 residues long. CDR3 DNA: TGTGCCAGCAGCTTAGCCATAACAGGAGCCGAAGCTTTCTTT. Residues: CASSLAITGAEAFF.

This clonotype appeared a few times. The chain carries TRBV7-9 and TRBJ2-1; D is undetermined. Trimming removed 6 bases from V and 5 bases from J, with 11 bases in between. The CDR3 totals 13 residues. Germline V gene sequence: CDR1 SEHNR, CDR2 FQNEAQ (reference sequence). Here the CDR3 reads CASSSGLDNEQFF. The DNA for the CDR3 is TGTGCCAGCAGTTCCGGCCTGGACAATGAGCAGTTCTTC.

There are a few counts of this clonotype. This chain links TRBV29-1 with TRBJ2-1; D remains ambiguous. Trimming removed 4 bases at V and 8 bases at J, with 18 bases between. Germline lookup yields CDR1 SQVTM and CDR2 ANQGSEA. The CDR3 has 14 amino acids. CDR3 sequence (DNA): TGCAGCGTTGTAGGGTCGGTGTCGCGAGATGAGCAGTTCTTC. Its protein product is CSVVGSVSRDEQFF.

Only a few counts were recorded for this clonotype. The chain employs TRBV18 and TRBJ1-5; TRBD1 is a possible D gene (6 bases). The length of the CDR3 is 16 residues. The V end lost 3 bases, the J end lost 5 bases, and 17 bases lay between the germline ends. Germline lookup yields CDR1 KGHSH and CDR2 LQKENI. In nucleotides, the CDR3 is TGTGCCAGCTCACCCGCAGGGGTGACAGACCATCAGCCCCAGCATTTT. Its translation is CASSPAGVTDHQPQHF.

The chain employs TRBV5-1 and TRBJ2-5; 8 bases align to TRBD2. The CDR3 runs 14 residues. Trimming took 0 bases from V and 3 from J; bases not matched to a gene: 1. Germline V CDR1 and CDR2: SGHRS, YFSETQ. The CDR3 DNA sequence: TGCGCCAGCAGCTTGGGAGCGGGGGAAGAGACCCAGTACTTC. It specifies CASSLGAGEETQYF.

The chain links TRBV7-9 to TRBJ2-2; D remains unclear. V lost 0 bases and J 6 bases, leaving 8 bases between the germline ends. CDR1 and CDR2 (germline): SEHNR, FQNEAQ (reference sequence). The CDR3 runs to 14 residues. The CDR3 sequence: CASSLARYPGELFF. DNA of the CDR3: TGTGCCAGCAGCTTAGCGCGGTACCCCGGGGAGCTGTTTTTT.

This chain uses TRBV5-1 with TRBJ1-1; 7 positions match TRBD1. Germline V lookup: CDR1 SGHRS, CDR2 YFSETQ. V shed 4 bases and J 1 base; nucleotides not matched to a gene: 4. The CDR3 has 14 residues. The CDR3 bases are TGCGCCAGCAGCCTCCGGGACAGGAACACTGAAGCTTTCTTT. It yields the protein CASSLRDRNTEAFF. The full variable domain, rest sourced from reference TRBV5-1 and TRBJ1-1, is KAGVTQTPRYLIKTRGQQVTLSCSPISGHRSVSWYQQTPGQGLQFLFEYFSETQRNKGNFPGRFSGRQFSNSRSEMNVSTLELGDSALYLCASSLRDRNTEAFFGQGTRLTVV.

The sample holds a few counts of this clonotype. V gene TRBV29-1 combines with J gene TRBJ2-2; tentatively, D is TRBD2 (6 bases). V lost 4 bases and J 0 bases, leaving 18 bases between the germline ends. CDR1 and CDR2 from the germline V gene are SQVTM and ANQGSEA. This CDR3 has 17 amino acids. The CDR3 DNA reads TGCAGCGTTGCCGGGCGAGCGGGTGCCGCGAACACCGGGGAGCTGTTTTTT. Translated, it gives CSVAGRAGAANTGELFF.

There are a few counts of this clonotype. V usage is TRBV4-2 and J usage is TRBJ2-1, with 13 bases fitting TRBD2. The V segment lost 5 bases and the J segment 16 bases; nucleotides outside the gene matches: 11. Germline V CDR1 and CDR2: LGHNA, YNFKEQ. The CDR3 contains 14 residues. DNA for the CDR3: TGTGCCAGCAGCTCTGGACTAGCGGGGGCCCCACCCTTCTTC. Translation: CASSSGLAGAPPFF.

This clonotype was counted a few times. The rearrangement uses TRBV4-3 and TRBJ1-1, with 8 positions matching TRBD1. The germline V gene encodes CDR1 LGHNA and CDR2 YSLEER. The V gene end was trimmed by 0 bases and the J gene end by 3 bases; junction bases not matched to a gene: 6. This CDR3 is built from 16 residues. The CDR3: CASSQDWTGLYTEAFF. In DNA form, the CDR3 reads TGCGCCAGCAGCCAAGACTGGACAGGGCTGTACACTGAAGCTTTCTTT.

This sequence joins TRBV7-2 and TRBJ2-3; D ambiguous. In germline, CDR1 is SGHTA, CDR2 FQGNSA. The CDR3 runs to 14 residues. Trimming pared 9 bases from V and 3 bases from J, leaving 16 bases between. The CDR3 DNA reads as TGTGCCAGTTACCGAGGCCATACAACAGATACGCAGTATTTT. It specifies CASYRGHTTDTQYF.

The chain joins TRBV5-1 to TRBJ2-5; TRBD2 matches 9 bases. Germline trimming cut 0 bases from V and 0 bases from J; bases unmatched to any gene: 6. The length of the CDR3 is 17 residues. Germline loops: CDR1 SGHRS, CDR2 YFSETQ. CDR3 amino acids: CASSLVPSGTYQETQYF. As DNA, the CDR3 is TGCGCCAGCAGCTTGGTTCCTAGCGGGACGTACCAAGAGACCCAGTACTTC.

The V and J genes are TRBV20-1 and TRBJ1-2; possibly TRBD1 for D (6 bases). Germline values: CDR1 DFQATT, CDR2 SNEGSKA (reference sequence). The ends were cut back, 4 bases at V and 3 bases at J, with 15 bases in the middle. The CDR3 loop spans 14 amino acids. The CDR3 region has the DNA TGCAGTGCTACCCAGGGGATGGGGGACTATGGCTACACCTTC. Translating it yields CSATQGMGDYGYTF.

This sequence joins TRBV24-1 and TRBJ2-1; 10 bases match TRBD2. V was pared by 4 bases and J by 3 bases, with 5 bases of the junction left unmatched. This CDR3 contains 16 residues. The germline CDR1 and CDR2 sequences are KGHDR and SFDVKD. CDR3 coding DNA: TGTGCCACCAGTGAGCTAGCGGGGGAGAACTACAATGAGCAGTTCTTC. This sequence encodes CATSELAGENYNEQFF.

Details on this clonotype: Germline is not matched at one junction end, which may reflect a read error. The chain couples TRBV20-1 to TRBJ2-3; weak D call: TRBD1 (6 bases). The V gene's germline CDR1 is DFQATT and CDR2 SNEGSKA (reference sequence). There are 16 residues in the CDR3. The CDR3 nucleotides are TGCTGTGCTATTAAGCATGACAGGCCCAGCACAGATACGCAGTATTTT. As protein: CCAIKHDRPSTDTQYF.

Only one count was recorded for this clonotype. The CDR3 nucleotides are TGCGCCAGCAGCCAAGTGGCAGGGGTGGGGGCCAACGTCCTGACTTTC. Translating gives CASSQVAGVGANVLTF. The chain joins TRBV4-1 to TRBJ2-6, with D tentatively TRBD1 (6 bases). Trimming left V 1 base short and J 4 bases short, with 11 bases between. From germline, CDR1 is MGHRA and CDR2 YSYEKL. CDR3 length: 16 residues.

There are a few counts of this clonotype. V usage is TRBV12-3 or TRBV12-4 and J usage is TRBJ2-3, with unresolved D. V lost 6 bases to trimming and J lost 4 bases, with 11 bases between them. The CDR3 sequence is 13 residues long. CDR3 DNA: TGTGCCAGCAGATACCAGGCGCCAGATACGCAGTATTTT. Amino acids: CASRYQAPDTQYF.

The chain has TRBV20-1 and TRBJ1-3; TRBD1 is a possible D gene (6 bases). The V gene's germline CDR1 is DFQATT and CDR2 SNEGSKA (reference sequence). The length of the CDR3 is 16 residues. V lost 3 bases and J 3 bases, leaving 18 bases between the germline ends. In DNA form, the CDR3 reads TGCAGTGCTAGCCCGGGGGGCAGGGCTCATGGAAACACCATATATTTT. Its translation: CSASPGGRAHGNTIYF.

This clonotype was observed a few times. The chain links TRBV4-3 to TRBJ2-2; no definite D call. Germline V gene sequence: CDR1 LGHNA, CDR2 YSLEER. Trimming left V 0 bases short and J 6 bases short, with 20 bases between. The CDR3 sequence is 18 residues long. CDR3 sequence reads: CASSQDVGRFLFPGELFF. In DNA form, the CDR3 reads TGCGCCAGCAGCCAAGACGTTGGGCGCTTCCTTTTCCCCGGGGAGCTGTTTTTT.

This clonotype came up a few times. V gene TRBV7-2 combines with J gene TRBJ2-5, with 7 bases identical to TRBD1. This CDR3 comprises 15 residues. After removal of 5 bases from V and 5 bases from J, the junction contained 11 bases not matched to a gene. Germline CDR1 reads SGHTA; CDR2 reads FQGNSA. The CDR3 nucleotides are TGTGCCAGCAGCACCGGGACAGTAATTTCGGAGACCCAGTACTTC. It codes for CASSTGTVISETQYF.

This clonotype appeared a single time. The CDR3 reads CSVKSGANVLTF. In nucleotides, the CDR3 is TGCAGCGTGAAATCTGGGGCCAACGTCCTGACTTTC. J is TRBJ2-6 and V is TRBV29-1; no firm D call. The CDR3 spans 12 residues. Germline CDR1 is SQVTM and CDR2 is ANQGSEA. V was cut by 6 bases and J by 1 base, with 4 bases left in between.

This chain links TRBV10-3 with TRBJ2-7; the D call may be TRBD1 or TRBD2 (5 bases each). The germline V gene encodes CDR1 ENHRY and CDR2 SYGVKD. With 4 bases removed from V and 7 bases from J, the gap between germline ends came to 11 bases. The CDR3 spans 12 residues. This chain's CDR3 is CAISAGDGEQYV. The DNA for the CDR3 is TGTGCCATCAGTGCCGGGGACGGAGAGCAGTACGTC.

There are a few counts of this clonotype. The chain joins TRBV7-9 to TRBJ1-2; D ambiguous. The germline V and J ends were trimmed by 8 bases and 8 bases, with 18 bases remaining between them. Germline values: CDR1 SEHNR, CDR2 FQNEAQ (reference sequence). This CDR3 is 13 amino acids long. The CDR3 sequence: CASSLTVLGGYTF. Here the CDR3 DNA reads TGTGCCAGCTCCTTAACGGTATTAGGGGGCTACACCTTC.